This TCR beta chain stems from a study of OX40 agonist ivuxolimab in advanced cancers. Overall study findings and caveats: Within 6 weeks, CD4+ and CD8+ blood T cells expanded clonally at 0.1 to 3.0 mg/kg. The mean number of expanded clones was higher in CD8+ T cells than in CD4+.

This CDR3 spans 13 amino acids. The V end lost 3 bases, the J end lost 6 bases, and 12 bases lay between the germline ends. Germline-derived CDR1 and CDR2 are SGHKS and YYEKEE (reference sequence). Assay: immunoSEQ multiplex PCR; the TCRdb copy retains only in-frame clones and omits some. The table shows tens of thousands of clones, with 80% to 90% occurring only once. Of note for this clone: What it binds is unknown.

Autoimmune disease history or systemic immunosuppression disqualified patients. The chain uses TRBV5-5 and TRBJ2-5, with D perhaps TRBD1 (6 bases). The origin of this receptor is an adult with an advanced solid tumor such as melanoma, head and neck, liver or kidney cancer. The sequencing here drew on CD4+ or CD8+ T cells sorted from blood, taken in a trial of the OX40 agonist ivuxolimab. In DNA, the CDR3 is TGTGCCAGCAGCTGGGACATCGGTCAGACCCAGTACTTC. It yields the protein CASSWDIGQTQYF.